The 12 T cell receptor beta chains given below trace back to one sample, sequenced in a study of T cell responses to AZD1222 COVID-19 vaccine listed by TCRdb under 2021. Sample time point, as interpreted from the label and publication: baseline before first vaccination. Library generation was performed with the immunoSEQ multiplex PCR assay. Sourced from immuneACCESS, this table was stored by TCRdb with only in-frame sequences that have V and J called. A share of the clones is absent; for the studies checked, an unresolved V gene accounts for under half, and the remainder has no known explanation. This sample comprises just under 100,000 clones, approximately 90% of them detected only once. Together, the top ten hold about 2.8% of the sample. Sequencing was performed on peripheral blood, taken on day 0 of AZD1222 vaccination. Receptor source: an adult in good health.

The J gene is TRBJ2-5, the V gene TRBV28; no firm D call. The CDR3 has 14 residues. Germline V gene data show CDR1 as MDHEN and CDR2 as SYDVKM. Trimming took off 2 bases at V and 1 base at J, with 8 bases between the two ends. As DNA, the CDR3 is TGTGCCAGCAGTTTAAGCCCGTTCCAAGAGACCCAGTACTTC. Encoded protein: CASSLSPFQETQYF.

The V gene is TRBV10-3, the J gene TRBJ1-1, with 7 bases that match TRBD1. The CDR3 runs 12 residues. V gave up 11 bases and J gave up 2 bases; unmatched junction bases: 5. Germline values: CDR1 ENHRY, CDR2 SYGVKD. The CDR3 region is CAAGTANTEAFF. DNA for the CDR3: TGTGCCGCCGGGACAGCCAACACTGAAGCTTTCTTT.

V gene TRBV6-4 combines with J gene TRBJ1-1; no firm D call. In germline, CDR1 is MRHNA, CDR2 SNTAGT. Trimming shortened V by 4 bases and J by 2 bases, and 8 bases separated the two germline ends. The CDR3 length is 13 residues. The CDR3 DNA reads as TGTGCCAGCAGTGTGGAGGTCAACACTGAAGCTTTCTTT. This gives the protein CASSVEVNTEAFF.

A single count supports this clone. The V and J genes are TRBV19 and TRBJ1-6, with 7 bases matching TRBD1. Germline trimming cut 7 bases from V and 0 bases from J; bases unmatched to any gene: 15. There are 19 residues in the CDR3. From germline, CDR1 is LNHDA and CDR2 SQIVND (reference sequence). The CDR3 spells CASNPSPGTVFSYNSPLHF. The DNA of the CDR3 is TGTGCCAGTAACCCCTCCCCCGGGACAGTGTTCTCCTATAATTCACCCCTCCACTTT.

The rearrangement joins TRBV6-2 or TRBV6-3 to TRBJ2-1; no clear D gene. CDR3 length equals 13 residues. V gave up 6 bases and J gave up 9 bases, with 15 bases separating them. Germline CDR1 reads MNHEY; CDR2 reads SVGEGT. DNA of the CDR3: TGTGCCAGCAGCGGCTTCTCGATGGGTGAGCAGTTCTTC. Residues: CASSGFSMGEQFF.

The J gene is TRBJ1-6, the V gene TRBV6-5, with unresolved D. The CDR3 totals 14 residues. In germline, CDR1 is MNHEY, CDR2 SVGAGI. V was trimmed by 5 bases and J by 8 bases, leaving 13 bases between them. In DNA form, the CDR3 reads TGTGCCAGCAGTCCGAGTCGTTACGATTCACCCCTCCACTTT. Its protein is CASSPSRYDSPLHF.

This sequence joins TRBV5-1 and TRBJ1-1, with a weak D call TRBD1 (6 bases). The CDR3 totals 13 residues. Trimming took 4 bases from V and 1 from J, leaving 8 bases between them. Germline-derived CDR1 and CDR2 are SGHRS and YFSETQ. As DNA, the CDR3 is TGCGCCAGCAGCGTACAGGGGAACACTGAAGCTTTCTTT. Protein product: CASSVQGNTEAFF.

This clone occurred once. V usage is TRBV9 and J usage is TRBJ2-1; TRBD1 might be the D (6 bases). This CDR3 has 16 residues. Deletions cut 2 bases from V and 4 bases from J, with 16 bases between. The V gene's germline CDR1 is SGDLS and CDR2 YYNGEE. In DNA, the CDR3 is TGTGCCAGCAGCGTCCAGGGGTTTTTGACTTACAATGAGCAGTTCTTC. Its translation is CASSVQGFLTYNEQFF.

The V and J genes are TRBV5-1 and TRBJ2-7, with a weak D call TRBD2 (6 bases). The length of the CDR3 is 14 residues. V dropped 0 bases and J dropped 4 bases, with 11 bases sitting between them. Germline assignment: CDR1 SGHRS and CDR2 YFSETQ. This CDR3 is CASSLAGGTYEQYF. CDR3 DNA sequence: TGCGCCAGCAGCTTGGCCGGGGGAACTTACGAGCAGTACTTC.

This clone was counted once. CDR3 in amino acids: CASSLRDSRTGELFF. Here the CDR3 DNA reads TGTGCCAGCAGCTTGCGGGACTCCCGAACCGGGGAGCTGTTTTTT. J is TRBJ2-2 and V is TRBV7-8, with D possibly being TRBD2 (6 bases). V was cut by 3 bases and J by 5 bases, with 13 bases left in between. This CDR3 has 15 amino acids. Looked up from germline, CDR1 is SGHVS and CDR2 is FQNEAQ.

This clone was detected once. The chain combines TRBV18 with TRBJ2-3, with 10 bases lining up with TRBD1. The length of the CDR3 is 15 residues. Germline CDR1 and CDR2: KGHSH and LQKENI. Trimming took 4 bases from V and 2 from J; bases not matched to a gene: 3. As DNA, the CDR3 is TGTGCCAGCTCACGGGACAGGGGTTACACAGATACGCAGTATTTT. Protein: CASSRDRGYTDTQYF.

The chain combines TRBV11-2 with TRBJ2-5; D gene unclear. CDR3 size: 12 residues. CDR1 is SGHAT and CDR2 is FQNNGV in the germline V gene. The ends were cut back, 1 base at V and 5 bases at J, with 5 bases in the middle. The DNA for the CDR3 is TGTGCCAGCAGCTTAGTGCGGGAGACCCAGTACTTC. Its translation is CASSLVRETQYF.